These 23 T cell receptor beta chains share one sample of origin, sequenced in a study of OX40 agonist ivuxolimab in advanced cancers. Repertoires were generated with immunoSEQ multiplex PCR, while TCRdb's copy carries only in-frame clones and drops some. The data hold about 80,000 clones, with 80% to 90% observed a single time. The sequenced sample was CD4+ or CD8+ T cells sorted from blood, obtained in a trial of the OX40 agonist ivuxolimab. The receptors originated from an adult with an advanced solid tumor such as melanoma, head and neck, liver or kidney cancer.

The V and J genes are TRBV20-1 and TRBJ1-1; D ambiguous. Trimming left V 2 bases short and J 4 bases short, with 5 bases between. The CDR3 consists of 11 residues. Germline V CDR1 and CDR2: DFQATT, SNEGSKA (reference sequence). The CDR3 region is CSARIGTEAFF. In DNA form, the CDR3 reads TGCAGTGCTAGAATTGGCACTGAAGCTTTCTTT.

The chain uses TRBV7-3 and TRBJ2-5, with D unresolved. This CDR3 has 13 amino acids. V lost 5 bases, J lost 5 bases, and 12 bases lay in between. The germline gives CDR1 SGHTA, CDR2 FQGTGA. The CDR3 region is CASSKQLGETQYF. In DNA form, the CDR3 reads TGTGCCAGCAGCAAACAGTTGGGGGAGACCCAGTACTTC. The whole variable domain, remainder taken from reference TRBV7-3 and TRBJ2-5, is GAGVSQTPSNKVTEKGKYVELRCDPISGHTALYWYRQSLGQGPEFLIYFQGTGAADDSGLPNDRFFAVRPEGSVSTLKIQRTERGDSAVYLCASSKQLGETQYFGPGTRLLVL.

The CDR3 loop is CASSLVGDANEQFF. The CDR3 DNA is TGTGCCAGCAGCTTGGTAGGAGATGCCAATGAGCAGTTCTTC. This chain connects TRBV5-4 to TRBJ2-1; D uncertain. Germline loops: CDR1 SGHNT, CDR2 YYREEE (reference sequence). V was clipped by 0 bases and J by 6 bases, with 10 bases between them. CDR3 length: 14 residues.

The rearrangement links TRBV27 to TRBJ1-2, with TRBD1 as a possible D gene (5 bases). Deletions cut 5 bases from V and 2 bases from J, with 6 bases between. In germline, CDR1 is MNHEY, CDR2 SMNVEV (reference sequence). The CDR3 runs 12 residues. The CDR3 nucleotides are TGTGCCAGCAGTGGGGGGAACTATGGCTACACCTTC. It specifies CASSGGNYGYTF.

The rearrangement uses TRBV19 and TRBJ2-5, with a weak D call TRBD2 (5 bases). V lost 5 bases to trimming and J lost 4 bases, with 11 bases between them. The CDR3 has 13 amino acids. CDR1 and CDR2 from the germline V gene are LNHDA and SQIVND (reference sequence). The CDR3 nucleotides read TGTGCCAGTAGTGGTAGGAGGAGAGAGACCCAGTACTTC. The encoded protein is CASSGRRRETQYF.

The CDR3 region is CASSTRSTNEKLFF. The CDR3 DNA reads TGTGCCAGCAGTACCAGGTCCACTAATGAAAAACTGTTTTTT. The chain is built from TRBV6-5 and TRBJ1-4, with unresolved D. Germline V CDR1 and CDR2: MNHEY, SVGAGI. CDR3 length: 14 amino acids. V was trimmed by 5 bases and J by 2 bases, leaving 9 bases between them.

The chain has TRBV28 and TRBJ1-4, with 9 positions matching TRBD1. The V segment lost 7 bases and the J segment 7 bases; nucleotides outside the gene matches: 7. The germline gives CDR1 MDHEN, CDR2 SYDVKM. This CDR3 is built from 14 residues. The CDR3 loop is CASTKVGQGEKLFF. The CDR3 DNA reads TGTGCCAGCACTAAAGTGGGACAGGGTGAAAAACTGTTTTTT.

The gene calls are TRBV7-2 and TRBJ2-1, with D possibly matching TRBD2 (5 bases). Trimming removed 2 bases from V and 6 bases from J, with 11 bases in between. This CDR3 is 14 amino acids long. Germline V lookup: CDR1 SGHTA, CDR2 FQGNSA. CDR3 region: CASSLRRRGNEQFF. The CDR3 coding sequence is TGTGCCAGCAGCTTACGTCGTCGGGGCAATGAGCAGTTCTTC.

V is TRBV6-5 and J is TRBJ2-7; D call uncertain. This CDR3 spans 13 amino acids. Trimming removed 6 bases from V and 2 bases from J, with 11 bases in between. Germline lookup yields CDR1 MNHEY and CDR2 SVGAGI. The CDR3 bases are TGTGCCAGCAGGCCCAGCGTTCCCTACGAGCAGTACTTC. Protein sequence: CASRPSVPYEQYF.

This chain connects TRBV5-4 to TRBJ1-6; D is undetermined. The germline V gene encodes CDR1 SGHNT and CDR2 YYREEE (reference sequence). With 4 bases removed from V and 2 bases from J, the gap between germline ends came to 13 bases. The CDR3 contains 16 residues. CDR3 coding DNA: TGTGCCAGCAGCCAAAGGAGGGAAGCCTATAATTCACCCCTCCACTTT. It is translated as CASSQRREAYNSPLHF.

The chain joins TRBV6-1 to TRBJ2-4; D gene uncertain. CDR1 is MNHNS and CDR2 is SASEGT in the germline V gene. Between the trimmed V and J ends, which lost 6 bases and 0 bases, there was a span of 3 bases. CDR3 length: 12 amino acids. This CDR3 reads CASRVAKNIQYF. In nucleotides, the CDR3 is TGTGCCAGCAGAGTAGCCAAAAACATTCAGTACTTC.

V is TRBV30 and J is TRBJ2-1; a possible D gene is TRBD2 (6 bases). Deletions cut 2 bases from V and 0 bases from J, with 17 bases between. CDR1 GTSNPN and CDR2 SVGIG come from the germline V gene (reference sequence). The CDR3 consists of 17 residues. The CDR3 loop is CAWSPGSSGFSYNEQFF. CDR3 DNA: TGTGCCTGGAGTCCAGGGAGTAGCGGTTTCTCCTACAATGAGCAGTTCTTC.

This chain uses TRBV9 with TRBJ2-7; D is uncertain. V lost 0 bases to trimming and J lost 9 bases, with 19 bases between them. CDR1 and CDR2 (germline): SGDLS, YYNGEE. The CDR3 has 15 residues. CDR3 amino acids: CASSVGVGSSPAQYF. CDR3 in DNA: TGTGCCAGCAGCGTAGGTGTAGGCTCATCCCCGGCGCAGTACTTC.

This sequence joins TRBV7-9 and TRBJ1-6; 7 bases map to TRBD1. Looked up from germline, CDR1 is SEHNR and CDR2 is FQNEAQ (reference sequence). J lost 7 bases, V lost 2 bases, and 2 bases had no gene match. CDR3 size: 14 residues. Here the CDR3 reads CASSLKTGNSPLHF. The CDR3 region has the DNA TGTGCCAGCAGCTTAAAGACAGGGAATTCACCCCTCCACTTT. Using reference TRBV7-9 and TRBJ1-6 for the parts outside the CDR3, the full variable domain is DTGVSQNPRHKITKRGQNVTFRCDPISEHNRLYWYRQTLGQGPEFLTYFQNEAQLEKSRLLSDRFSAERPKGSFSTLEIQRTEQGDSAMYLCASSLKTGNSPLHFGNGTRLTVT.

This clone was observed a handful of times. Other DNA sequences in the same sample also yield this CDR3. The chain has TRBV7-9 and TRBJ1-1; D not certain. V lost 2 bases and J lost 5, with 9 bases in between. The CDR3 length is 13 residues. Looked up from germline, CDR1 is SEHNR and CDR2 is FQNEAQ (reference sequence). Written as DNA, the CDR3 is TGTGCCAGCAGCTTATCTTCCGGGACTGAAGCTTTCTTT. Its translation: CASSLSSGTEAFF.

This clone turned up a few times. This sequence joins TRBV30 and TRBJ1-1, with D tentatively TRBD1 (6 bases). This CDR3 is built from 12 residues. Germline V gene sequence: CDR1 GTSNPN, CDR2 SVGIG (reference sequence). Trimming cost V 5 bases and J 0 bases, with 7 bases left between them. In DNA form, the CDR3 reads TGTGCCTGGGACAGGTTGAACACTGAAGCTTTCTTT. It yields the protein CAWDRLNTEAFF.

CDR3 residues: CASSQDLAGGSTDTQYF. DNA of the CDR3: TGTGCCAGCAGCCAAGATTTAGCGGGAGGGAGCACAGATACGCAGTATTTT. The chain joins TRBV4-2 to TRBJ2-3, with 11 bases lining up with TRBD2. The V segment lost 0 bases and the J segment 0 bases; nucleotides outside the gene matches: 2. The germline V gene encodes CDR1 LGHNA and CDR2 YNFKEQ. The CDR3 covers 17 residues.

The V gene is TRBV7-2, the J gene TRBJ1-2, with no clear D. The length of the CDR3 is 13 residues. Germline V lookup: CDR1 SGHTA, CDR2 FQGNSA. The V gene lost 3 bases and the J gene lost 6 bases, with 11 bases spanning the gap. In DNA, the CDR3 is TGTGCCAGCAGCTTGGAGGCGGCGGATGGCTACACCTTC. This gives the protein CASSLEAADGYTF.

The rearrangement links TRBV5-6 to TRBJ2-3; no clear D gene. The V and J ends lost 4 bases and 2 bases respectively, with 8 bases between them. Germline V lookup: CDR1 SGHDT, CDR2 YYEEEE. This CDR3 comprises 13 residues. The chain's CDR3 is CASSRKVTDTQYF. CDR3 sequence (DNA): TGTGCCAGCAGCCGAAAGGTCACAGATACGCAGTATTTT.

The rearrangement uses TRBV6-1 and TRBJ1-4; D not certain. The germline V gene has CDR1 MNHNS and CDR2 SASEGT. The CDR3 totals 13 residues. Trimming removed 5 bases from V and 11 bases from J, with 15 bases in between. The CDR3 DNA follows: TGTGCCAGCAGTTCCGATACCGGGATCAAACTGTTTTTT. Translated: CASSSDTGIKLFF.

The chain employs TRBV30 and TRBJ2-5; 9 bases match TRBD1. The CDR3 totals 13 residues. Trimming cost V 5 bases and J 7 bases; bases outside gene matches: 8. Germline V gene sequence: CDR1 GTSNPN, CDR2 SVGIG (reference sequence). Here the CDR3 DNA reads TGTGCCTGGGAGCGGGGACAGGGAGGGACCCAGTACTTC. Protein sequence: CAWERGQGGTQYF.

The chain combines TRBV7-2 with TRBJ2-7; 16 positions agree with TRBD2. The CDR3 sequence is 17 residues long. CDR1 is SGHTA and CDR2 is FQGNSA in the germline V gene. The J segment lost 3 bases and the V segment lost 3 bases, leaving 5 bases of the junction unmatched. The CDR3 sequence is CASSLDGTSGRVYEQYF. The CDR3 DNA sequence: TGTGCCAGCAGCTTGGACGGGACTAGCGGGAGGGTCTACGAGCAGTACTTC.

This clone was counted between two and nine times. This chain uses TRBV4-2 with TRBJ1-3; D gene uncertain. Between the trimmed V and J ends, which lost 4 bases and 2 bases, there was a span of 12 bases. This CDR3 spans 15 amino acids. From germline, CDR1 is LGHNA and CDR2 YNFKEQ. CDR3 coding DNA: TGTGCCAGCAGCCTCGACGGGAATACTGGAAACACCATATATTTT. Translated: CASSLDGNTGNTIYF.